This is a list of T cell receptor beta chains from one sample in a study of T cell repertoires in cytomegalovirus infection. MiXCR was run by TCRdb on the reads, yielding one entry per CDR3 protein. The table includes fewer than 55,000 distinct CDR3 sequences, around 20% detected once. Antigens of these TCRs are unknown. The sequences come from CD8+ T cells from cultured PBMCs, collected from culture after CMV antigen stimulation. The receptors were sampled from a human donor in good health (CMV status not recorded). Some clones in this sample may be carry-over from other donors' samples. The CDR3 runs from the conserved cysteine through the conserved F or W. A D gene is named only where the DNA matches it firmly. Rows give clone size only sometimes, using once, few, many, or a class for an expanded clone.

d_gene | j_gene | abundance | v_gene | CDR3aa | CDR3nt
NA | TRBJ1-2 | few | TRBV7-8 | CASSLAEVSSYGYTF | TGTGCCAGCAGCTTAGCGGAGGTTTCCTCCTATGGCTACACCTTC
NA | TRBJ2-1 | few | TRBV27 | CASSLSLRGSSYNEQFF | TGTGCCAGCAGTTTAAGTCTAAGGGGCTCCTCCTACAATGAGCAGTTCTTC
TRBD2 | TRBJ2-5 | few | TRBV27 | CASSFSGGNSETQYF | TGTGCCAGCAGTTTCAGCGGGGGCAATTCGGAGACCCAGTACTTC
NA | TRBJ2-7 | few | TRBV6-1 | CASRAYEQYF | TGTGCCAGCAGAGCCTACGAGCAGTACTTC
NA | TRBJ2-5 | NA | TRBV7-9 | CATKLRGFEETQYF | TGTGCCACCAAGCTCAGGGGCTTTGAAGAGACCCAGTACTTC
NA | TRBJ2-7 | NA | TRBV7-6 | CASSPGQDYEQYF | TGTGCCAGCAGCCCGGGACAAGATTACGAGCAGTACTTC
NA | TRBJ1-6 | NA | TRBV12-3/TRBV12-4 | CASSWAVPNSPLHF | TGTGCCAGCAGTTGGGCAGTCCCTAATTCACCCCTCCACTTT
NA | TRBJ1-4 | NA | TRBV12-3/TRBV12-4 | CASRGRGTNEKLFF | TGTGCCAGCCGCGGCAGGGGAACTAATGAAAAACTGTTTTTT
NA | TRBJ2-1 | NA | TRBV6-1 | CASSPDTSYYNEQFF | TGTGCCAGCAGTCCCGACACTTCTTACTACAATGAGCAGTTCTTC
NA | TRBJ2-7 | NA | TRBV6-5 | CASSYSWSGSSYEQYF | TGTGCCAGCAGTTACTCCTGGTCTGGGAGCTCCTACGAGCAGTACTTC
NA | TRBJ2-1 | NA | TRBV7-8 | CASSLVSDNEQFF | TGTGCCAGCAGCTTAGTGTCAGACAATGAGCAGTTCTTC
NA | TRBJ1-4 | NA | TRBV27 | CASSLSTGGYNEKLFF | TGTGCCAGCAGTTTATCGACAGGAGGGTATAATGAAAAACTGTTTTTT
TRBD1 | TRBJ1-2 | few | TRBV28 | CASRQQGDYGYTF | TGTGCCAGCAGGCAACAGGGGGACTATGGCTACACCTTC
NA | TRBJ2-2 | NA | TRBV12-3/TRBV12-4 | CAGTTPTGELFF | TGTGCCGGGACAACCCCCACCGGGGAGCTGTTTTTT
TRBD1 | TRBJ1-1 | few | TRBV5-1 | CASSWGTGDGVGF | TGCGCCAGCAGCTGGGGCACAGGGGATGGGGTTGGCTTT
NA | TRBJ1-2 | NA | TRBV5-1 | CASSLRETRFGYTF | TGCGCCAGCAGCTTGCGTGAGACTCGGTTTGGCTACACCTTC
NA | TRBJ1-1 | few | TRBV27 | CASSLMPGKNTEAFF | TGTGCCAGCAGTTTAATGCCAGGGAAGAACACTGAAGCTTTCTTT
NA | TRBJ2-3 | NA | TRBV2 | CASPPDTQYF | TGTGCCAGCCCACCCGATACGCAGTATTTT